This T cell receptor (beta chain) was retrieved from a study of T-cell memory formation after mild COVID-19 (dated by TCRdb to the early 2020s). Looking at the study overall: Most TCR sequence clusters were specific to one of the two donors. The cohort was made up of two young adult volunteers, one female and one male, who were previously healthy. In two donors, T-cell clones that expanded and contracted after mild COVID-19 were followed by sequencing TCRalpha and TCRbeta repertoires longitudinally. Broader findings and caveats from the paper: The second-wave clones that peaked on day 37 were not confirmed to be SARS-CoV-2 specific. Contracting CD4+ clones were found mainly in CM and EM memory subsets, while CD8+ clones were enriched in EMRA. The study covered only a couple of mild cases, and larger cohorts including severe cases with pre-infection samples were considered necessary. The detection of some responding clones in pre-infection memory suggests that pre-existing cross-reactive memory T cells joined the SARS-CoV-2 response. From day 15 to 85, contracting clones showed balanced CD4/CD8 phenotypes, whereas a second wave of clones that expanded from day 15 to 37 leaned towards CD4+.

This clonotype has more than one count but fewer than ten. The specificity of this receptor is unknown. There are no base qualities to consult, and no much larger clone falls within one base. Ficoll-Paque density gradient centrifugation was used to isolate PBMCs. Sequencing was performed on an Illumina NovaSeq 6000. TCRalpha and TCRbeta cDNA libraries were constructed by 5'RACE with constant-segment primers, with sample barcodes and unique molecular identifiers being introduced. RNA was extracted from every sample with Trizol reagent. The libraries were amplified in two PCR steps, and the second step added a second sample barcode and Illumina TruSeq adapters. Sequencing of the libraries was done on an Illumina NovaSeq, producing 2 x 150 bp paired-end reads. On the authors' methods: With migec v1.2.7, reads were demultiplexed and then collapsed into UMI-guided consensus sequences. Using mixcr v2.1.11, the UMI consensuses were aligned to TRA and TRB V and J templates and assembled into clonotypes. Expanded or contracted clonotypes were those called significant by both edgeR and NoisET, with noise models trained on biological replicates. edgeR calls used a false discovery rate-adjusted p below 0.01 and a log2 fold-change threshold of 1. PCA with hierarchical clustering of max-normalized trajectories of the 1000 most abundant clonotypes was used as exploratory dynamics analysis. Separately sequenced CD4+ and CD8+ repertoires were used to assign a CD4 or CD8 phenotype to each responding clone. TCRdb redid the processing of the public reads, applying fastp at Q25 and MiXCR, and retained in-frame beta chains. Rows merge per CDR3 protein into single entries with the most common DNA and genes. TCRdb assigned the V and J calls; the authors' analysis was not used. This sample is represented by about 500,000 distinct CDR3 sequences; 20% of them were singletons. The ten largest make up approximately 12% of the sample.

Trimmed from V: 4 bases; trimmed from J: 2 bases; junction bases lacking a gene match: 11. The CDR3 runs 18 residues from the cysteine to the phenylalanine. Only the CDR3 DNA stays, 54 bases, in frame from base 1. CDR1 and CDR2, per the germline V gene (reference sequence), are SEHNR and FQNEAQ. The sequencing input was PBMCs or a T cell subset sorted from them (not recorded which). The rearranged segments are TRBV7-9 and TRBJ2-5, with 12 bases aligning to TRBD2. This clonotype originated in an adult woman who had mild COVID-19 (a few samples of this study predate the infection). The sample titles of this study are shuffled in the database, so cell type and time point are left out; the donor was told from shared clones. The DNA sequence reads TGTGCCAGCAGCTACCAGACTAGCGGGGGACTCCCACAAGAGACCCAGTACTTC. Protein translation: CASSYQTSGGLPQETQYF.